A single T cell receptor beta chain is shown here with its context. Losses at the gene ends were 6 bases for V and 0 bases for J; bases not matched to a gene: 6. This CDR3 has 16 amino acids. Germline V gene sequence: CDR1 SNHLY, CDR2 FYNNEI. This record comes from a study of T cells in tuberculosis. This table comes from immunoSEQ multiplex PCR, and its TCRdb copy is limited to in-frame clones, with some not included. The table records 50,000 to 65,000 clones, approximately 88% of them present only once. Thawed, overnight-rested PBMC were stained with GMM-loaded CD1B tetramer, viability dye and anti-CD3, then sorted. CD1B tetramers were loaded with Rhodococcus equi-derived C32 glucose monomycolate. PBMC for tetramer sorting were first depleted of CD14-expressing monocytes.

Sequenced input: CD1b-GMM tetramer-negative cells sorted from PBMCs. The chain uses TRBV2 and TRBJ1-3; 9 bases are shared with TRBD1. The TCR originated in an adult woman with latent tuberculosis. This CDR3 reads CASRGDRADSGNTIYF. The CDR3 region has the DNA TGTGCCAGCAGGGGGGACAGGGCCGACTCTGGAAACACCATATATTTT.